These 3 T cell receptor beta chains share one sample of origin, sequenced in a study of blood T cell repertoires in COVID-19. The method was immunoSEQ multiplex PCR; TCRdb's version includes in-frame clones alone and lacks a portion of them. This sample carries about 270,000 clones, around 87% of them seen once, and the ten largest clones take under 2.5%. The sample was PBMCs or T cells enriched from blood (not recorded which). These receptors all stem from a woman between 18 and 29 years old who had recovered from COVID-19.

This chain joins TRBV27 and TRBJ1-5; D is undetermined. The CDR3 sequence is 17 residues long. Trimming took 10 bases from V and 0 from J, leaving 22 bases between them. CDR1 MNHEY and CDR2 SMNVEV come from the germline V gene (reference sequence). The CDR3 region is CANGTPRRTHSNQPQHF. The CDR3 coding sequence is TGTGCCAACGGAACCCCTAGGAGGACTCATAGCAATCAGCCCCAGCATTTT.

This clone came up once. The chain uses TRBV27 and TRBJ2-7, with 9 bases matching TRBD1. In germline, CDR1 is MNHEY, CDR2 SMNVEV (reference sequence). V lost 3 bases to trimming and J lost 2 bases; unmatched junction nucleotides: 8. This CDR3 comprises 16 residues. This chain's CDR3 is CASSFGSGTGTYEQYF. The CDR3 DNA is TGTGCCAGCAGTTTTGGTTCGGGGACAGGGACCTACGAGCAGTACTTC.

The chain joins TRBV6-9 to TRBJ1-5, with D possibly TRBD1 on 6 matching bases. Trimming removed 2 bases from V and 7 bases from J, with 18 bases in between. CDR3 length: 16 amino acids. In germline, CDR1 is MNHGY, CDR2 SVAAGI. The CDR3 coding sequence is TGTGCCAGCAGTTATAGGGCCAGGGGAACGGAACAGCCCCAGCATTTT. Its translation: CASSYRARGTEQPQHF.